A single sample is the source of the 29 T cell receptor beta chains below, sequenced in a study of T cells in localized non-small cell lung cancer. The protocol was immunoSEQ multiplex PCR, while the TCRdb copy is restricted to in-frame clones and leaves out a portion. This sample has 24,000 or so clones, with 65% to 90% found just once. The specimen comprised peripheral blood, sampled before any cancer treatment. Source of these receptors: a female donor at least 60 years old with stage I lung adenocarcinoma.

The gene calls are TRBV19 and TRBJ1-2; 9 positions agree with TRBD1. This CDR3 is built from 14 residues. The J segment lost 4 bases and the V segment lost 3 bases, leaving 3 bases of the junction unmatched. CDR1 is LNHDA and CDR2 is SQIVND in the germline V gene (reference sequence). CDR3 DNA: TGTGCCAGTAGTATTAGACAGGGGGGCTATGGCTACACCTTC. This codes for CASSIRQGGYGYTF.

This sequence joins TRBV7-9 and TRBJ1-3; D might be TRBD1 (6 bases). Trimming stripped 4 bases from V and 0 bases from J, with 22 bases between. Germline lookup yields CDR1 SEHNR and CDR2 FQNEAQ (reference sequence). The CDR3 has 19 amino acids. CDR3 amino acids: CASSSRGGRRRSSGNTIYF. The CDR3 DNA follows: TGTGCCAGCAGCTCGAGAGGGGGACGGCGGAGGAGCTCTGGAAACACCATATATTTT. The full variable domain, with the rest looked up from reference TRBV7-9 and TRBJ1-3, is DTGVSQNPRHKITKRGQNVTFRCDPISEHNRLYWYRQTLGQGPEFLTYFQNEAQLEKSRLLSDRFSAERPKGSFSTLEIQRTEQGDSAMYLCASSSRGGRRRSSGNTIYFGEGSWLTVV.

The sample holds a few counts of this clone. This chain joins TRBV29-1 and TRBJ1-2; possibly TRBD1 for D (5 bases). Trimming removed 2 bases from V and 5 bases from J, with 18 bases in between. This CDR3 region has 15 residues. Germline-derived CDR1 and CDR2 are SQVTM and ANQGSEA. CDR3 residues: CSVESSTAMFYGYTF. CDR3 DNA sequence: TGCAGCGTTGAAAGTTCGACAGCTATGTTTTATGGCTACACCTTC.

The CDR3 protein is CASSVDGGAGQPQHF. CDR3 sequence (DNA): TGTGCCAGCAGCGTAGATGGGGGGGCAGGTCAGCCCCAGCATTTT. J is TRBJ1-5 and V is TRBV9, with D maybe TRBD1 (6 bases). V lost 0 bases and J 6 bases, leaving 13 bases between the germline ends. The V gene's germline CDR1 is SGDLS and CDR2 YYNGEE. The CDR3 contains 15 residues.

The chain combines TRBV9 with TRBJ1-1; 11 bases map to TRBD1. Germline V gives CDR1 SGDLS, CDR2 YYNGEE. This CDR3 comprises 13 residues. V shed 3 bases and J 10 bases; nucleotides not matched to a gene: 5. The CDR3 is CASSADGQGAAFF. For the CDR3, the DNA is TGTGCCAGCAGCGCAGACGGACAGGGGGCAGCTTTCTTT.

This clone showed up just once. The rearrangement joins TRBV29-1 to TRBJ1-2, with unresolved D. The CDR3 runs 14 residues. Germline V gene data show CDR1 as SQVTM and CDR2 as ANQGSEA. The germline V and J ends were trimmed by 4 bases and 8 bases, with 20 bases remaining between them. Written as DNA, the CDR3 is TGCAGCGTTGGTGCGAAGCGGGATGGAGGAGGCTACACCTTC. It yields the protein CSVGAKRDGGGYTF.

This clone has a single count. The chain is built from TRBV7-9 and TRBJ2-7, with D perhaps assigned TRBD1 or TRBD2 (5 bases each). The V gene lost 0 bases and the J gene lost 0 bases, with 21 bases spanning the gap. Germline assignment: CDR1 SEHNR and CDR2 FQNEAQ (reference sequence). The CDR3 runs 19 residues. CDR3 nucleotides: TGTGCCAGCAGCTTAGCCACCGGGACGGTGGCGATTAACTCCTACGAGCAGTACTTC. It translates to CASSLATGTVAINSYEQYF.

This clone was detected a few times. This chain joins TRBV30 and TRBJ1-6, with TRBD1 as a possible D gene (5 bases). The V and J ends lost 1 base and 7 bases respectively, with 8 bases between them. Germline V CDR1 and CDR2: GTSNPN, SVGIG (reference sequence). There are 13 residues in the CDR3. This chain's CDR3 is CAWSETANSPLHF. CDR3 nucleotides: TGTGCCTGGAGTGAGACAGCCAATTCACCCCTCCACTTT.

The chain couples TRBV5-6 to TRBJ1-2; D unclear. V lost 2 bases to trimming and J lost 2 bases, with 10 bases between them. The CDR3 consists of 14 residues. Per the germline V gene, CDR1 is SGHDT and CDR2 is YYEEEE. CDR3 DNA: TGTGCCAGCAGCTTACTAAGGGAGAACTATGGCTACACCTTC. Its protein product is CASSLLRENYGYTF.

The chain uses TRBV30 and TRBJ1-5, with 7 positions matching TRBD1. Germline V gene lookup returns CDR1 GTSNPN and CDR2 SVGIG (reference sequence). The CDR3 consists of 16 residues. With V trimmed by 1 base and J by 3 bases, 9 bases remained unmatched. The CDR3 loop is CAWSAYRDSTNQPQHF. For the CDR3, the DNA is TGTGCCTGGAGTGCTTACCGGGACAGCACCAATCAGCCCCAGCATTTT.

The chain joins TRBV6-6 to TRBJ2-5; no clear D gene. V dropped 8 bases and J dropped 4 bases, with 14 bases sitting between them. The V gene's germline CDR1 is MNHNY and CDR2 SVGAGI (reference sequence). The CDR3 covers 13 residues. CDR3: CASVASGRETQYF. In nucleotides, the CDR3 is TGTGCCAGCGTCGCCAGTGGAAGAGAGACCCAGTACTTC.

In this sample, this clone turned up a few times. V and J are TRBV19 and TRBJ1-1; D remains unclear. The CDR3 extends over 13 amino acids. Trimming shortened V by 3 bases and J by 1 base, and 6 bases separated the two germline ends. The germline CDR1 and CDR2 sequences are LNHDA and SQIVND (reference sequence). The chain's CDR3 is CASSIWQNTEAFF. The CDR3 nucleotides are TGTGCCAGTAGTATCTGGCAGAACACTGAAGCTTTCTTT.

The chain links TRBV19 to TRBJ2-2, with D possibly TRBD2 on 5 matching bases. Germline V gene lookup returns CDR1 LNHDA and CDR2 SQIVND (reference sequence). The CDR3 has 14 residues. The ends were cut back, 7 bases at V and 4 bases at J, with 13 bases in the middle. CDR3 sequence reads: CASNTGSRTGELFF. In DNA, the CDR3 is TGTGCCAGTAATACGGGGTCTCGCACCGGGGAGCTGTTTTTT.

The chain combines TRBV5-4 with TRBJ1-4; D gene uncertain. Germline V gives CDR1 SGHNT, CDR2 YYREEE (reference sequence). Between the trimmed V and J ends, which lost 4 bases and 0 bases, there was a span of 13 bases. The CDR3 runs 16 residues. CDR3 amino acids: CASSPYIETTNEKLFF. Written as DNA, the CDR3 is TGTGCCAGCAGCCCCTACATCGAAACAACTAATGAAAAACTGTTTTTT.

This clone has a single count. CDR3 region: CSPKKETQYF. The DNA for the CDR3 is TGCAGTCCCAAGAAGGAGACCCAGTACTTC. The chain uses TRBV20-1 and TRBJ2-5; D not certain. CDR1 and CDR2 from the germline V gene are DFQATT and SNEGSKA (reference sequence). The CDR3 has 10 amino acids. V was cut by 8 bases and J by 5 bases, with 9 bases left in between.

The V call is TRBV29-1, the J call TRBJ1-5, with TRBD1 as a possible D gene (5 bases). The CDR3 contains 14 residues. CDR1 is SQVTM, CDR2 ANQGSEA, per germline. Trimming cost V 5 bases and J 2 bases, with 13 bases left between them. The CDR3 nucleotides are TGCAGCGTTTGTACCGGGGCCGGCAATCAGCCCCAGCATTTT. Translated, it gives CSVCTGAGNQPQHF.

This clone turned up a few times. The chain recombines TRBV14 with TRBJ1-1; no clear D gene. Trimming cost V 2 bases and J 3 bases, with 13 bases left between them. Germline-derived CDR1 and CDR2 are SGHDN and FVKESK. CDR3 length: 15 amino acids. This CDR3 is CASSQLGSGYTEAFF. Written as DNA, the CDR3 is TGTGCCAGCAGCCAACTGGGTTCAGGCTACACTGAAGCTTTCTTT.

CDR3 nucleotides: TGTGCCAGCTCTCTACGAACAGGGTCCGAGGGCTACACCTTC. It yields the protein CASSLRTGSEGYTF. The chain couples TRBV18 to TRBJ1-2; perhaps TRBD1 as D (6 bases). Trimming shortened V by 6 bases and J by 8 bases, and 19 bases separated the two germline ends. The CDR3 spans 14 residues. Germline assignment: CDR1 KGHSH and CDR2 LQKENI.

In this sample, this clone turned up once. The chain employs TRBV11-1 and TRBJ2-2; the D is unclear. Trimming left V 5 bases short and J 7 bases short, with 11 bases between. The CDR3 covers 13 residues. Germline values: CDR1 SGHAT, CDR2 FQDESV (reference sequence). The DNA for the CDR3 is TGTGCCAGCAGCCGCGGCGGAGTCGGGGAGCTGTTTTTT. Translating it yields CASSRGGVGELFF.

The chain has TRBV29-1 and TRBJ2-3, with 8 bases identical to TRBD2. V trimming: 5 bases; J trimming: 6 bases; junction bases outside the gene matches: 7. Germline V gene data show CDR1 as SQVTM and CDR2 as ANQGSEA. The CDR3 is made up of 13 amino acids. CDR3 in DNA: TGCAGCGTTACGGGGGGGGGCCCCGATACGCAGTATTTT. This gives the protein CSVTGGGPDTQYF.

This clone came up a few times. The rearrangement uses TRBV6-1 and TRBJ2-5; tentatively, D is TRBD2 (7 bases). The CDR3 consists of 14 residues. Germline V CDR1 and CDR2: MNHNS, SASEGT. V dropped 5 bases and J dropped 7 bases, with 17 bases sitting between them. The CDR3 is CASSRLEGGATQYF. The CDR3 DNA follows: TGTGCCAGCAGTAGACTGGAGGGGGGGGCGACCCAGTACTTC.

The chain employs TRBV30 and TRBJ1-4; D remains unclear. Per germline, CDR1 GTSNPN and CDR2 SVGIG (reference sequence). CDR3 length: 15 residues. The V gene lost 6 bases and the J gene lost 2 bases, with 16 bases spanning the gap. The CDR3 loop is CACSRVRTTNEKLFF. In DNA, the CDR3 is TGTGCCTGTTCTCGGGTCCGGACCACTAATGAAAAACTGTTTTTT.

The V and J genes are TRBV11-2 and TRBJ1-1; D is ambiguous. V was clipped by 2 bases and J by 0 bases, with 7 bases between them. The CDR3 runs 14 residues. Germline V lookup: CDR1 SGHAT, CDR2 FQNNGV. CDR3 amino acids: CASSLNSMNTEAFF. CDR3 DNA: TGTGCCAGCAGCTTAAACAGCATGAACACTGAAGCTTTCTTT.

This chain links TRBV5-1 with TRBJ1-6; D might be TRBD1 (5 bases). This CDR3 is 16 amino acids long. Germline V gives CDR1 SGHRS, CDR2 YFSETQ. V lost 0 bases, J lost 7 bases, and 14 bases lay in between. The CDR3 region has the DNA TGCGCCAGCAGCTTGGATGGACAATCCCAAAATTCACCCCTCCACTTT. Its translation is CASSLDGQSQNSPLHF.

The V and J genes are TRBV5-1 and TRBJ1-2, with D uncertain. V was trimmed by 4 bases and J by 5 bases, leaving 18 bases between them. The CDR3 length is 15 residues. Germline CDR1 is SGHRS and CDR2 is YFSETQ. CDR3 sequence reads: CASSTDGEIVYGYTF. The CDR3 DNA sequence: TGCGCCAGCAGCACGGACGGGGAAATAGTATATGGCTACACCTTC.

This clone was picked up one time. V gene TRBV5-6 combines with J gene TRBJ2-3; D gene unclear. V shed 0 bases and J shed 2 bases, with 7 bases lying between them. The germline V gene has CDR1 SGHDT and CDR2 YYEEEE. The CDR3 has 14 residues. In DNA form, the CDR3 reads TGTGCCAGCAGCTTGGTGGGCACCACAGATACGCAGTATTTT. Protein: CASSLVGTTDTQYF.

The CDR3 reads CSTIGQASEQYF. For the CDR3, the DNA is TGCAGCACTATCGGACAGGCGAGTGAGCAGTACTTC. The chain couples TRBV29-1 to TRBJ2-7; TRBD1 aligns across 7 bases. J gave up 7 bases and V 8 bases, and 11 bases lay outside the gene matches. The CDR3 totals 12 residues. Germline-derived CDR1 and CDR2 are SQVTM and ANQGSEA.

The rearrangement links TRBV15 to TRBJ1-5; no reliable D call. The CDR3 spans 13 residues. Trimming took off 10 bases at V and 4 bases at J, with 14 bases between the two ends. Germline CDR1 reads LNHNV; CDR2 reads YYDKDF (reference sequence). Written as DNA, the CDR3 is TGTGCCATCTCGGGCCAGATTAATCAGCCCCAGCATTTT. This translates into CAISGQINQPQHF.

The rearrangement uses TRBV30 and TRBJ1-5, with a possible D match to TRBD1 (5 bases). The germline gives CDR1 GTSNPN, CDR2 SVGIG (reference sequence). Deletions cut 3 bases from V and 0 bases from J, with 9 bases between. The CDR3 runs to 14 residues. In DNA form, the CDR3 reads TGTGCCTGGAGATCGGGGGATAGCAATCAGCCCCAGCATTTT. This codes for CAWRSGDSNQPQHF.